This T cell receptor beta chain was retrieved from a study of cytomegalovirus exposure and HLA in healthy donors. General study results and limits: The Asian-associated ancestry cluster reportedly had fewer N-insertions than the approximately 630-donor mean in a later analysis. Reportedly, HLA-A and HLA-B alleles of most subjects were accurately predicted from TCR beta. Most TCR sequences were uncommon, yet certain public TCRs appeared in many donors.

This PCR relied on a set of 60 Vbeta primers and 13 Jbeta primers. The method was immunoSEQ multiplex PCR; TCRdb's version includes in-frame clones alone and lacks a portion of them. The sample consists of around 150,000 clones, 65% to 85% of them appearing once. The germline V gene has CDR1 SNHLY and CDR2 FYNNEI. The J segment lost 0 bases and the V segment lost 4 bases, leaving 9 bases of the junction unmatched. The CDR3 length is 17 residues. On this clone: The antigen is undetermined.

The chain uses TRBV2 and TRBJ2-1; 7 nucleotides line up with TRBD2. The sequencing sample was made of PBMCs. This clonotype was sampled from a woman aged 50 to 65 in good health and CMV-seropositive. CDR3 bases: TGTGCCAGCAGTGGTTTTGGGGGGGGGACCTCCTACAATGAGCAGTTCTTC. Its protein product is CASSGFGGGTSYNEQFF.